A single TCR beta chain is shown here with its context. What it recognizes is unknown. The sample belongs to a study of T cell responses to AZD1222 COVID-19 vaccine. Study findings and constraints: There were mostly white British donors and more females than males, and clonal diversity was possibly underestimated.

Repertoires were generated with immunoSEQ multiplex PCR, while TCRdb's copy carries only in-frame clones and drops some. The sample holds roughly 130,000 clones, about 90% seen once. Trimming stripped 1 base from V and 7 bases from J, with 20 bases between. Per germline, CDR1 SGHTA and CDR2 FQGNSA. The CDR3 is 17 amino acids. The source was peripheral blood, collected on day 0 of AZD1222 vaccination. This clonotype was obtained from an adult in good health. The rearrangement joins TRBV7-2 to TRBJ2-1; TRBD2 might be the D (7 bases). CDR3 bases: TGTGCCAGCAGCTTAGGAGCAAGAGGGGGGGCGGGAAATGAGCAGTTCTTC. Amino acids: CASSLGARGGAGNEQFF.